This is a list of T cell receptor beta chains from one sample in a study of T cells in Graves' hyperthyroidism and ophthalmopathy. TCRdb re-called the multiplex PCR reads with MiXCR, one entry per CDR3 protein. The sample lists roughly 530,000 distinct CDR3 sequences, about 15% occurring once. The sample was blood. These receptors were obtained from a woman aged 18-29 years with Graves' ophthalmopathy. The CDR3 runs from the conserved cysteine through the conserved F or W. D genes are given only for firm matches. Not all rows give a size; the values are once, few, many and, for expanded clones, a class.

d_gene: TRBD2
j_gene: TRBJ2-7
v_gene: TRBV4-1
abundance: few
CDR3nt: TGCGCCAGCAGCCCCGGGACTAGCGGGAGACTTTCCTACGAGCAGTACTTC
CDR3aa: CASSPGTSGRLSYEQYF

d_gene: -
j_gene: TRBJ1-3
v_gene: TRBV24-1
abundance: few
CDR3nt: TGTGCCACCAGTGATTTCGAGGACACCATATATTTT
CDR3aa: CATSDFEDTIYF

d_gene: TRBD2
j_gene: TRBJ2-3
v_gene: TRBV27
abundance: many
CDR3nt: TGTGCCAGCACCAACGGACTAGCGGGAGGGCCATTAGATACGCAGTATTTT
CDR3aa: CASTNGLAGGPLDTQYF

d_gene: TRBD1
j_gene: TRBJ2-2
v_gene: TRBV2
abundance: -
CDR3nt: TGTGCCAGCAGTGGCCACAGGGGCTCCGGGGAGCTGTTTTTT
CDR3aa: CASSGHRGSGELFF

d_gene: -
j_gene: TRBJ1-1
v_gene: TRBV10-3
abundance: -
CDR3nt: TGTGCCATCAGTCACCAAGAGGGCACTGAAGCTTTCTTT
CDR3aa: CAISHQEGTEAFF

d_gene: TRBD1
j_gene: TRBJ1-1
v_gene: TRBV11-1
abundance: -
CDR3nt: TGTGCCAGCAGGGCCGGGACAGGGAGGGAGTTCTTT
CDR3aa: CASRAGTGREFF

d_gene: -
j_gene: TRBJ2-6
v_gene: TRBV15
abundance: -
CDR3nt: TGTGCCACCTCGATCGGGGACGGCTCTGGGGCCAACGTCCTGACTTTC
CDR3aa: CATSIGDGSGANVLTF

d_gene: -
j_gene: TRBJ1-1
v_gene: TRBV6-6
abundance: -
CDR3nt: TGTGCCAGCAGTTACGGGGGGTTTAGCACGTACACTGAAGCTTTCTTT
CDR3aa: CASSYGGFSTYTEAFF

d_gene: -
j_gene: TRBJ2-7
v_gene: TRBV4-2
abundance: few
CDR3nt: TGTGCCAGCAGCCGGATGCGGGAGAAGGGGGACGAGCAGTACTTC
CDR3aa: CASSRMREKGDEQYF

d_gene: -
j_gene: TRBJ2-7
v_gene: TRBV4-2
abundance: -
CDR3nt: TGTGCCAGCAGTCGAGGGCTGGATTCCTACGAGCAGTACTTC
CDR3aa: CASSRGLDSYEQYF

d_gene: -
j_gene: TRBJ1-2
v_gene: TRBV4-3
abundance: -
CDR3nt: TGCGCCAGCAGCCAAGTAGAGGGGATGGGGAACTATGGCTACACCTTC
CDR3aa: CASSQVEGMGNYGYTF